This T cell receptor beta chain came from a study of T cells in Graves' hyperthyroidism and ophthalmopathy. It was RNA transcripts that yielded the amplified TCR beta CDR3 regions. HTBI primers drove first-round RT-PCR of the TCR CDR3. TCRdb reanalysed the multiplex PCR reads using MiXCR and keeps one entry per CDR3 protein. The sample holds more than 350,000 distinct CDR3 sequences, roughly 15% seen once. CDR1 is MGHRA and CDR2 is YSYEKL in the germline V gene. CDR3 length: 14 amino acids. V lost 3 bases, J lost 0 bases, and 6 bases lay in between. Clinical symptoms, serum thyroxine, TRAb, thyroid ultrasound and orbital computed tomography informed diagnoses. This clonotype was observed a handful of times.

The clonotype was recovered from a woman aged 55-69 years with Graves' ophthalmopathy. Sample: blood. The chain recombines TRBV4-1 with TRBJ1-3; unclear D gene. CDR3 residues: CASSQRNSGNTIYF. DNA of the CDR3: TGCGCCAGCAGCCAGCGGAACTCTGGAAACACCATATATTTT.